These 17 T cell receptor beta chains were sequenced from one sample in a study of response to subunit inactivated influenza vaccine. A single record per CDR3 protein comes from TCRdb applying MiXCR to the RT-PCR reads. The data contain around 190,000 distinct CDR3 sequences, about 9% of them seen just once; the ten biggest clones take up roughly 11%. The starting material was non-naive T cells sorted from PBMCs, obtained on the day of vaccination. These receptors all stem from a man aged 50-60 years who received an inactivated influenza vaccine.

The V gene is TRBV2, the J gene TRBJ2-5; maybe TRBD2 (7 bases). The CDR3 has 12 residues. CDR1 and CDR2 (germline): SNHLY, FYNNEI. V dropped 8 bases and J dropped 7 bases, with 14 bases sitting between them. The CDR3 bases are TGTGCCAGCGGGGGGGCGAGGGGGACCCAGTACTTC. Amino acids: CASGGARGTQYF. The variable domain in full, completed from reference TRBV2 and TRBJ2-5, reads EPEVTQTPSHQVTQMGQEVILRCVPISNHLYFYWYRQILGQKVEFLVSFYNNEISEKSEIFDDQFSVERPDGSNFTLKIRSTKLEDSAMYFCASGGARGTQYFGPGTRLLVL.

This clonotype was seen repeatedly, ten times or more. This chain links TRBV30 with TRBJ2-4; a possible D gene is TRBD2 (6 bases). This CDR3 is 14 amino acids long. Germline assignment: CDR1 GTSNPN and CDR2 SVGIG (reference sequence). V lost 3 bases and J lost 0, with 9 bases in between. CDR3 sequence reads: CAWSGTLAKNIQYF. DNA for the CDR3: TGTGCCTGGAGCGGGACTTTAGCCAAAAACATTCAGTACTTC.

This chain joins TRBV7-6 and TRBJ2-5; no reliable D call. The germline gives CDR1 SGHVS, CDR2 FNYEAQ. The CDR3 runs 14 residues. V dropped 0 bases and J dropped 4 bases, with 9 bases sitting between them. The CDR3 DNA reads TGTGCCAGCAGCTTAGCGGGGATACGAGAGACCCAGTACTTC. Protein sequence: CASSLAGIRETQYF.

The rearrangement links TRBV5-6 to TRBJ2-7; TRBD2 aligns across 7 bases. CDR3 length: 14 amino acids. CDR1 SGHDT and CDR2 YYEEEE come from the germline V gene. The ends lost 2 bases at V and 3 bases at J; junction bases unmatched: 5. As DNA, the CDR3 is TGTGCCAGCAGCTTAAGCGGGACCCACTACGAGCAGTACTTC. Its protein product is CASSLSGTHYEQYF.

This clonotype showed up many times. The J gene is TRBJ2-2, the V gene TRBV12-3 or TRBV12-4; D unresolved. The CDR3 loop spans 15 amino acids. Between the trimmed V and J ends, which lost 6 bases and 1 base, there was a span of 12 bases. The CDR3 sequence: CASSSITLNTGELFF. The CDR3 DNA is TGTGCCAGCAGCAGCATTACACTGAACACCGGGGAGCTGTTTTTT.

This clonotype has a handful of counts. This chain's CDR3 is CASRPQSSYNSPLHF. In nucleotides, the CDR3 is TGTGCCAGCAGACCTCAGAGCTCCTATAATTCACCCCTCCACTTT. The V gene is TRBV6-1, the J gene TRBJ1-6; no reliable D call. Germline loops: CDR1 MNHNS, CDR2 SASEGT. The CDR3 loop spans 15 amino acids. Trimming stripped 6 bases from V and 0 bases from J, with 9 bases between.

This clonotype was seen repeatedly, ten times or more. V usage is TRBV7-9 and J usage is TRBJ2-5; D gene uncertain. CDR1 is SEHNR, CDR2 FQNEAQ, per germline (reference sequence). The CDR3 has 12 amino acids. The V and J ends lost 2 bases and 2 bases respectively, with 3 bases between them. CDR3 protein: CASSLRQETQYF. The CDR3 DNA sequence: TGTGCCAGCAGCTTACGGCAAGAGACCCAGTACTTC.

This clonotype was found many times. V gene TRBV14 combines with J gene TRBJ1-3; D not certain. Germline CDR1 SGHDN, CDR2 FVKESK. The CDR3 has 14 residues. The V end lost 7 bases, the J end lost 0 bases, and 10 bases lay between the germline ends. The CDR3 region has the DNA TGTGCCAGCAATCAGCGGAGCTCTGGAAACACCATATATTTT. Amino acids: CASNQRSSGNTIYF.

This chain links TRBV3-1 with TRBJ2-7; the D gene is possibly TRBD1 (7 bases). V was cut by 4 bases and J by 6 bases, with 16 bases left in between. The CDR3 loop spans 14 amino acids. Germline lookup yields CDR1 LGHDT and CDR2 YNNKEL (reference sequence). The CDR3 coding sequence is TGTGCCAGCAGCCCTGCGGGACAGTCTCGCGAGCAGTACTTC. This encodes CASSPAGQSREQYF.

The chain joins TRBV6-2 or TRBV6-3 to TRBJ2-1; D tentatively reads TRBD1 or TRBD2 (5 bases each). The length of the CDR3 is 15 residues. The germline V and J ends were trimmed by 7 bases and 0 bases, with 13 bases remaining between them. Looked up from germline, CDR1 is MNHEY and CDR2 is SVGEGT. The CDR3 loop reads CASTPRGPSYNEQFF. The CDR3 DNA reads TGTGCCAGCACCCCTCGGGGACCCTCCTACAATGAGCAGTTCTTC.

In this sample, this clonotype turned up many times. The chain uses TRBV12-3 or TRBV12-4 and TRBJ1-6; TRBD1 matches at 7 bases. There are 12 residues in the CDR3. After removal of 5 bases from V and 13 bases from J, the junction contained 5 bases not matched to a gene. The CDR3 DNA reads as TGTGCCAGCAGTCCAGGGGGGGGCCCCCTCCACTTT. The encoded protein is CASSPGGGPLHF.

This clonotype was detected a few times. The chain couples TRBV7-6 to TRBJ2-3; 7 bases map to TRBD1. The CDR3 loop spans 15 amino acids. Germline values: CDR1 SGHVS, CDR2 FNYEAQ. V shed 5 bases and J 0 bases; nucleotides not matched to a gene: 5. For the CDR3, the DNA is TGTGCCAGCAGCGTCGGGACAGCTAGCACAGATACGCAGTATTTT. Its translation is CASSVGTASTDTQYF.

This clonotype was counted between two and nine times. V and J are TRBV5-1 and TRBJ1-1; D is unresolved. Germline V gene data show CDR1 as SGHRS and CDR2 as YFSETQ. The CDR3 consists of 13 residues. V shed 4 bases and J shed 7 bases, with 14 bases lying between them. The CDR3 DNA is TGCGCCAGCAGCGCCAGTACAACGGGTGAAGCTTTCTTT. Translation: CASSASTTGEAFF.

The CDR3 DNA reads TGTGCCACCAGACGTCCGGGACAGCTATATGGCTACACCTTC. Amino acid sequence: CATRRPGQLYGYTF. The J gene is TRBJ1-2, the V gene TRBV15; TRBD1 matches at 7 bases. Germline CDR1 LNHNV, CDR2 YYDKDF (reference sequence). The CDR3 is made up of 14 amino acids. The junction had 9 bases not matched to a gene; V was cut back by 6 bases and J by 5 bases.

This chain joins TRBV11-3 and TRBJ2-3, with a tentative D call TRBD2 (6 bases). Trimming cost V 8 bases and J 1 base, with 10 bases left between them. This CDR3 has 13 residues. Germline V gene sequence: CDR1 SGHNT, CDR2 YENEEA. CDR3: CASSGGGTDTQYF. For the CDR3, the DNA is TGTGCCAGCTCTGGCGGGGGCACAGATACGCAGTATTTT.

The chain links TRBV2 to TRBJ2-3; TRBD1 matches 9 bases. This CDR3 is built from 15 residues. Germline-derived CDR1 and CDR2 are SNHLY and FYNNEI. V gave up 7 bases and J gave up 4 bases; unmatched junction bases: 9. The CDR3 DNA is TGTGCCAGCACCCGGGACAGGGATGGGGCAGATACGCAGTATTTT. Translated, it gives CASTRDRDGADTQYF.

This clonotype was seen repeatedly, ten times or more. The chain couples TRBV11-1 to TRBJ2-2, with D possibly being TRBD1 (6 bases). With 5 bases removed from V and 3 bases from J, the gap between germline ends came to 13 bases. CDR1 is SGHAT, CDR2 FQDESV, per germline (reference sequence). The CDR3 consists of 15 residues. The CDR3 bases are TGTGCCAGCAGCGACCCAAACAGGGACACCGGGGAGCTGTTTTTT. This codes for CASSDPNRDTGELFF.